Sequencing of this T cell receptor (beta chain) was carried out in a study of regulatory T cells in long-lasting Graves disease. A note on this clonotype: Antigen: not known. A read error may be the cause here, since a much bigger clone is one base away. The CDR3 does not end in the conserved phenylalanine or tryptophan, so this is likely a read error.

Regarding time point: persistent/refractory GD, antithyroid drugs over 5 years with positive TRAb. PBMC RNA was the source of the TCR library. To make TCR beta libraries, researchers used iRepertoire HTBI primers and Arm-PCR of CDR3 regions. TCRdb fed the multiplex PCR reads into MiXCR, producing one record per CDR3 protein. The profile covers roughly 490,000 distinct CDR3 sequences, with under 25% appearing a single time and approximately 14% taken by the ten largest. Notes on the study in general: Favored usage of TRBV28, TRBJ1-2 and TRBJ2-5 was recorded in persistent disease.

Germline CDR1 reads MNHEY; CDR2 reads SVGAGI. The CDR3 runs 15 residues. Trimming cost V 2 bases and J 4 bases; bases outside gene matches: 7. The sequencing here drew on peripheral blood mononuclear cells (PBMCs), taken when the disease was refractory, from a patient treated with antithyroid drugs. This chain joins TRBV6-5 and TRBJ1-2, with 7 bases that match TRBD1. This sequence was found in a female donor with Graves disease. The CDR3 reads CASSYRGGSGYGYTL. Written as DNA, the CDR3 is TGTGCCAGCAGTTACAGAGGGGGCTCGGGCTATGGCTACACCCTC.